The table lists the clone carrying this T cell receptor (beta chain) with many counts. No antigen is known for it. The time point denotes: persistent/refractory GD, antithyroid drugs over 5 years with positive TRAb. Construction of the TCR library relied on RNA isolated from PBMCs. All patients originated from an endocrinology department located in Xi'an, China. CDR3 regions were amplified by Arm-PCR using iRepertoire HTBI primers to build TCR beta libraries. Each CDR3 protein is one row after TCRdb ran MiXCR on the multiplex PCR reads. The sample holds roughly 300,000 distinct CDR3 sequences, around a fifth seen once. This sample is drawn from a study of regulatory T cells in long-lasting Graves disease. General study points: Persistent Graves' patients possessed reduced TCR diversity relative to recently diagnosed ones. Shared public clonotypes totalled roughly 2,500 in persistent patients, compared with roughly 970 in new patients.

The CDR3 is 16 amino acids. Trimming removed 4 bases at V and 3 bases at J, with 16 bases between. The germline V gene encodes CDR1 SNHLY and CDR2 FYNNEI. The sequencing here drew on peripheral blood mononuclear cells (PBMCs), taken when the disease was refractory, from a patient treated with antithyroid drugs. The gene calls are TRBV2 and TRBJ1-5; perhaps TRBD1 as D (5 bases). The receptor was isolated from a female donor with Graves disease. The DNA for the CDR3 is TGTGCCAGCAGTGGCAGCAGGGAGAATTACAATCAGCCCCAGCATTTT. It translates to CASSGSRENYNQPQHF.